In this sample, the clone carrying this TCR beta chain turned up a few times. The source of the sample is a study of T cells after yellow fever vaccination. TCRdb analysed the 5' RACE reads with MiXCR anew, one entry per CDR3 protein. Altogether a few hundred thousand distinct CDR3 sequences are present, around 6.8% being singletons, with the ten largest covering around 17%. The CDR3 totals 18 residues. From germline, CDR1 is DFQATT and CDR2 SNEGSKA (reference sequence). V lost 6 bases and J 5 bases, leaving 29 bases between the germline ends. The chain combines TRBV20-1 with TRBJ1-5, with D maybe TRBD1 (5 bases). The sequence was obtained from a man between 18 and 29 years old who received the YFV17D yellow fever vaccine. The material sequenced was PBMCs, taken more than 40 days after the first yellow fever vaccination. The CDR3 sequence is CSAPAWGGMGLGDQPQHF. The CDR3 DNA reads as TGCAGTGCCCCTGCGTGGGGGGGGATGGGCTTAGGGGATCAGCCCCAGCATTTT.